This entry concerns a single T cell receptor (beta chain). The antigen is unknown. Specified time point: patch test 3, about 24 weeks after DPC sensitization. Regarding treatment: therapeutic diphenylcyclopropenone sensitization with weekly scalp DPC. MiXCR, run by TCRdb on the RACE reads, gives a single entry per CDR3 protein. The table includes about 190,000 distinct CDR3 sequences, approximately 24% detected once. This entry is derived from a study of human T cells and chemical hapten exposure. At the level of the study: Investigators sensitized about 2 cm by about 2 cm of upper inner arm skin with 2% DPC. Weekly scalp doses of diphenylcyclopropenone were given to patients during the roughly 23-week study. Study conclusions and caveats: TCRs above 1 in 1000 frequency did not change with DPC sensitization.

The CDR3 spans 15 residues. Germline CDR1 reads MNHEY; CDR2 reads SVGAGI. V was cut by 6 bases and J by 0 bases, with 15 bases left in between. J is TRBJ2-7 and V is TRBV6-5; tentative D call: TRBD2 (5 bases). Sequenced material: whole blood, taken in connection with sensitization to the hapten diphenylcyclopropenone (DPC). This receptor was taken from a woman in her forties with alopecia areata. Some clones in this sample may be carry-over from other donors' samples. The CDR3: CASRQDFQSSYEQYF. In DNA, the CDR3 is TGTGCCAGCAGGCAGGACTTTCAAAGCTCCTACGAGCAGTACTTC.